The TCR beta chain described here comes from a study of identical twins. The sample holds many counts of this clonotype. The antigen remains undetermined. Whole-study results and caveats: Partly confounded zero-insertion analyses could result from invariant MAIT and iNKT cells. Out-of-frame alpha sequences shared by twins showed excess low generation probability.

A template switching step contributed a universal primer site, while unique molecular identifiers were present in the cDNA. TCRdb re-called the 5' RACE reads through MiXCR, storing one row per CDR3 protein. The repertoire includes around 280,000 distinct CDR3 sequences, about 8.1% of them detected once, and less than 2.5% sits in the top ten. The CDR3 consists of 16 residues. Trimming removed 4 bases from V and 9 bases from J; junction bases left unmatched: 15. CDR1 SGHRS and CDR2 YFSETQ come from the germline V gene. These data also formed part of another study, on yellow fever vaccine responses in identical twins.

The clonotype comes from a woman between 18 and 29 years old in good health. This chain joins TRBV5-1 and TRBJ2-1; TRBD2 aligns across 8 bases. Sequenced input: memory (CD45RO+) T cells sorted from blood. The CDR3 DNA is TGCGCCAGCAGCGTCTCGACTAGCGTGACGGGGACTGAGCAGTTCTTC. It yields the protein CASSVSTSVTGTEQFF.